One sample yielded the 21 T cell receptor beta chains listed below, sequenced in a study of tumor-infiltrating lymphocytes in primary liver carcinoma. Scientists recovered RNA and DNA together from approximately 20-30 mg of unsorted bulk tissue. With roughly 500 ng total RNA as template and a constant-region primer, TCR beta cDNA was made. Researchers made the TCR beta libraries by running three nested multiplex PCR rounds with slightly modified ARM-PCR. A C-beta reverse primer and TRBV1-TRBV30 forward primers served in each of the first two PCR rounds, at 9 to 11 cycles apiece. A single record per CDR3 protein comes from TCRdb applying MiXCR to the multiplex PCR reads. In the table there are about 22,000 distinct CDR3 sequences, more than 75% of which are singletons. The source material was liver tumor tissue from sampling region 2. Subset reported: tumor region T2, inferior pole. Every receptor here comes from a woman younger than 45 with primary liver carcinoma and hepatitis B virus infection.

Turning to this clonotype: Germline and junction disagree at one end, which may indicate a read error. The chain recombines TRBV28 with TRBJ1-5; D possibly corresponds to TRBD1 (5 bases). This CDR3 has 16 amino acids. Germline CDR1 is MDHEN and CDR2 is SYDVKM. The CDR3 DNA reads as TGTGCGAGCAGTTCCCGACAGTGGTATAGCAATCAGCCCCAGCATTTT. Protein sequence: CASSSRQWYSNQPQHF.

A word on this clonotype: The conserved phenylalanine or tryptophan is not found at the CDR3 terminus, so this likely reflects a read error. This rearrangement joins TRBV24-1 to TRBJ2-1; no definite D call. Per germline, CDR1 KGHDR and CDR2 SFDVKD. This CDR3 comprises 12 residues. The CDR3 is CATSDLRSEQFL. The CDR3 coding sequence is TGTGCCACTAGTGATTTGCGAAGTGAGCAGTTCTTG.

Notes on this clonotype: It is likely a read error, because the conserved phenylalanine at the end of the CDR3 is missing. The DNA is left out, because the CDR3 cannot be placed on it with certainty; the CDR3 is given as TCRdb lists it. The V gene is TRBV5-5, the J gene TRBJ2-4; TRBD2 reflects the table's D call only, with no check against the DNA. The length of the CDR3 is 17 amino acids, counting both ends. Germline V gives CDR1 SGHKS, CDR2 YYEKEE (reference sequence). The CDR3 is CASSLVRMREGSDIQYL.

On this clonotype: The CDR3 does not end in the conserved phenylalanine or tryptophan, so this is likely a read error. The CDR3 here is CASRLGSKYEQYI. The DNA for the CDR3 is TGTGCCAGCCGCTTAGGCTCAAAGTACGAGCAGTACATC. This chain joins TRBV11-2 and TRBJ2-7; D gene ambiguous. Germline V gene data show CDR1 as SGHAT and CDR2 as FQNNGV. This CDR3 region has 13 residues.

Remarks on this clonotype: This may be a read error, as it is one base from a much larger clone. V gene TRBV11-2 combines with J gene TRBJ2-2; D unresolved. The CDR3 is 15 residues long. Germline CDR1 reads SGHAT; CDR2 reads FQNNGV. CDR3 nucleotides: TGTGCCAACAGCTCAAGCACAGCGAACACCGGGGAGCTGTTTTTT. This gives the protein CANSSSTANTGELFF.

In regard to this clonotype: A much bigger clone sits one base away, suggesting this may be a read error. J is TRBJ2-3 and V is TRBV12-3 or TRBV12-4, with 8 bases aligning to TRBD2. The CDR3 covers 15 residues. The ends lost 6 bases at V and 1 base at J; junction bases unmatched: 6. The CDR3 loop reads CASSRRAGGTDTQYF. CDR3 nucleotide sequence: TGTGCCAGCAGCCGACGAGCGGGAGGCACAGATACGCAGTATTTT.

With respect to this clonotype: The junction and the germline gene differ at one end; a read error may be behind it. This chain connects TRBV6-1 to TRBJ2-7; D remains unclear. CDR1 and CDR2 (germline): MNHNS, SASEGT. This CDR3 spans 13 amino acids. In DNA, the CDR3 is TGTGCCAACAGTGAATGGGTTTTCTATGAGCAGTACTTC. Its protein is CANSEWVFYEQYF.

J is TRBJ2-1 and V is TRBV12-3 or TRBV12-4, with D perhaps TRBD2 (5 bases). The CDR3 is 15 amino acids. Trimming removed 6 bases at V and 11 bases at J, with 23 bases between. This CDR3 reads CASSLSGISGLKQFF. The DNA of the CDR3 is TGTGCCAGCAGCCTGTCCGGGATTAGTGGACTTAAGCAGTTCTTC.

This clonotype was seen a few times. At one of its ends the junction is not consistent with the germline gene, which may arise from a read error. V is TRBV20-1 and J is TRBJ1-2; possible D gene TRBD1, 5 bases. Per germline, CDR1 DFQATT and CDR2 SNEGSKA (reference sequence). CDR3 length: 14 residues. CDR3 sequence reads: CSVRDDSQTIGYTF. CDR3 in DNA: TGCAGTGTTAGAGATGACAGTCAAACTATTGGCTACACCTTC.

As concerns this clonotype: Compared with germline, one end of the junction differs, possibly owing to a read error. The V call is TRBV6-5, the J call TRBJ2-2; 8 bases agree with TRBD1. CDR3 size: 15 residues. The germline gives CDR1 MNHEY, CDR2 SVGAGI. The CDR3 loop is CASSLRTGFIGKLFF. The DNA for the CDR3 is TGTGCCAGCAGTCTGCGGACAGGGTTCATCGGGAAGCTGTTTTTT.

This clonotype was counted many times. This may be a read error, as it is one base from a much larger clone. This chain links TRBV28 with TRBJ1-2; D is ambiguous. Germline CDR1 is MDHEN and CDR2 is SYDVKM. CDR3 size: 13 residues. The CDR3, as DNA: TGTGCCAGCAGTCAGCCTCCGAACTATGGCTGCACCTTC. It is translated as CASSQPPNYGCTF.

This clonotype was seen more than once but under ten times. A read error may produce the germline difference seen at one junction end. The rearrangement uses TRBV7-8 and TRBJ2-7; unclear D gene. The CDR3 extends over 18 amino acids. Germline V gene sequence: CDR1 SGHVS, CDR2 FQNEAQ. Here the CDR3 DNA reads TGTGCAAGCAGCTCGGGTCGCGGTCGTACTACGAGATCCTACGAGCAGTACTTC. Its translation is CASSSGRGRTTRSYEQYF.

A note on this clonotype: Since no conserved phenylalanine or tryptophan closes the CDR3, a read error is the likely cause. The chain joins TRBV6-5 to TRBJ2-6, with a tentative D call TRBD2 (6 bases). The CDR3 contains 15 residues. V was trimmed by 6 bases and J by 7 bases, leaving 16 bases between them. Per the germline V gene, CDR1 is MNHEY and CDR2 is SVGAGI. CDR3 loop: CASRVRGFGANVLTL. The CDR3 region has the DNA TGTGCCAGCAGAGTACGGGGGTTTGGAGCCAACGTCCTGACTCTC.

This clonotype was counted ten times or more. The junction departs from germline at one end; a sequencing error may be responsible. This sequence joins TRBV11-3 and TRBJ2-1; 9 nucleotides line up with TRBD2. This CDR3 comprises 16 residues. Germline V CDR1 and CDR2: SGHNT, YENEEA. CDR3: CASSLSGSGRYNGQFF. DNA of the CDR3: TGTGCCAGCAGCTTAAGTGGTAGCGGGAGATACAATGGGCAGTTCTTC.

This clonotype was counted a single time. The junction does not match germline at one end; this may be a read error. The CDR3 DNA reads as TGTGCCAGTAGCTTAGCGACAGCCTCCTGCGAGCAGTACTTC. Translated, it gives CASSLATASCEQYF. This rearrangement joins TRBV11-1 to TRBJ2-7; D is tentatively TRBD1 or TRBD2 (5 bases each). CDR1 and CDR2 (germline): SGHAT, FQDESV (reference sequence). The CDR3 contains 14 residues.

The CDR3 spells CASRTDSNTGAFF. The CDR3 nucleotides are TGTGCCAGCAGGACGGATTCGAACACCGGAGCTTTCTTT. The rearrangement uses TRBV2 and TRBJ1-1; no reliable D call. V was trimmed by 6 bases and J by 10 bases, leaving 18 bases between them. In germline, CDR1 is SNHLY, CDR2 FYNNEI. The CDR3 spans 13 residues.

The chain recombines TRBV5-5 with TRBJ2-3; D is ambiguous. The CDR3 has 15 residues. The germline gives CDR1 SGHKS, CDR2 YYEKEE (reference sequence). The V gene lost 2 bases and the J gene lost 7 bases, with 17 bases spanning the gap. The chain's CDR3 is CASSFTRRIANTQYF. The CDR3 nucleotides are TGTGCCAGCAGCTTTACACGCAGGATAGCAAATACGCAGTATTTT.

The table lists this clonotype with a count of one. No conserved phenylalanine or tryptophan is present at the end of the CDR3, so a read error is the likely explanation. V usage is TRBV10-3 and J usage is TRBJ2-5; no definite D call. The CDR3 runs to 15 residues. Trimming cost V 9 bases and J 2 bases, with 19 bases left between them. Germline V lookup: CDR1 ENHRY, CDR2 SYGVKD. This CDR3 reads CAITESATRQETQYL. As DNA, the CDR3 is TGTGCCATTACTGAGTCGGCTACCAGACAAGAGACCCAGTACCTC.

The V call is TRBV10-3, the J call TRBJ2-1; 8 positions match TRBD2. CDR1 and CDR2 from the germline V gene are ENHRY and SYGVKD. This CDR3 has 16 residues. After removal of 3 bases from V and 7 bases from J, the junction contained 11 bases not matched to a gene. The CDR3 spells CAISDSAAGAYNEQFF. In DNA form, the CDR3 reads TGTGCCATCAGTGACTCGGCAGCGGGAGCTTATAATGAGCAGTTCTTC.

The CDR3 sequence: CASSRHAGGGYEQFF. As DNA, the CDR3 is TGTGCCAGCAGCCGACATGCTGGGGGGGGGTATGAGCAGTTCTTC. The rearrangement links TRBV11-2 to TRBJ2-1, with TRBD2 matching over 7 bases. Looked up from germline, CDR1 is SGHAT and CDR2 is FQNNGV. The CDR3 spans 15 residues. Trimming cost V 5 bases and J 8 bases; bases outside gene matches: 12.

On this clonotype: One junction end does not reproduce the germline sequence, and a read error may be involved. The genes are TRBV4-1 and TRBJ2-1, with no clear D. The V gene's germline CDR1 is MGHRA and CDR2 YSYEKL. The CDR3 is 15 residues long. This CDR3 is CASSLNKGTLHEQFF. The CDR3 bases are TGCGCCAGCAGCCTTAATAAGGGAACTCTCCATGAACAGTTCTTC.